The 29 T cell receptor beta chains given below trace back to one sample, sequenced in a study of blood T cell repertoires in COVID-19. Generated by immunoSEQ multiplex PCR, the TCRdb table keeps only in-frame clones and is missing some. The sample lists over 250,000 clones, approximately 89% seen once, with around 12% in the top ten. Material: peripheral blood. These receptors were collected from a woman aged 60-75 years with acute or convalescent COVID-19.

This clone was seen once. V gene TRBV12-3 or TRBV12-4 combines with J gene TRBJ1-5; weak D call: TRBD1 (5 bases). The V and J ends lost 7 bases and 5 bases respectively, with 12 bases between them. There are 13 residues in the CDR3. The CDR3 spells CASKRGVDQPQHF. CDR3 coding DNA: TGTGCCAGCAAACGGGGGGTAGATCAGCCCCAGCATTTT.

This chain connects TRBV19 to TRBJ1-2, with a weak D call TRBD1 (5 bases). CDR1 LNHDA and CDR2 SQIVND come from the germline V gene (reference sequence). The CDR3 loop spans 11 amino acids. V was pared by 8 bases and J by 6 bases, with 10 bases between. CDR3 DNA: TGTGCCAGTGGGGCCACAGATGGCTACACCTTC. The encoded protein is CASGATDGYTF.

The chain is built from TRBV15 and TRBJ1-2; 8 nucleotides line up with TRBD1. The CDR3 runs to 15 residues. The V segment lost 5 bases and the J segment 4 bases; nucleotides outside the gene matches: 9. Germline loops: CDR1 LNHNV, CDR2 YYDKDF (reference sequence). The CDR3 sequence is CATSGGAGGGYGYTF. As DNA, the CDR3 is TGTGCCACCAGCGGAGGGGCAGGGGGCGGCTATGGCTACACCTTC.

The chain is built from TRBV28 and TRBJ1-4, with a possible D match to TRBD1 (5 bases). Germline CDR1 MDHEN, CDR2 SYDVKM. V lost 4 bases and J 5 bases, leaving 11 bases between the germline ends. This CDR3 has 14 residues. CDR3 nucleotide sequence: TGTGCCAGCAGTTCAAGACGGGGGAATGAAAAACTGTTTTTT. Its translation: CASSSRRGNEKLFF.

The V call is TRBV5-4, the J call TRBJ1-6; TRBD1 aligns across 7 bases. The germline CDR1 and CDR2 sequences are SGHNT and YYREEE (reference sequence). The V and J ends lost 7 bases and 7 bases, in that order; junction bases with no gene match: 8. This CDR3 spans 14 amino acids. CDR3 sequence (DNA): TGTGCCAGCCACCGACAGGGCGTCAATTCACCCCTCCACTTT. It encodes CASHRQGVNSPLHF.

The rearrangement uses TRBV27 and TRBJ2-3; no definite D call. The CDR3 consists of 15 residues. Trimming stripped 0 bases from V and 2 bases from J, with 9 bases between. CDR1 is MNHEY, CDR2 SMNVEV, per germline (reference sequence). CDR3 loop: CASSLSSPHTDTQYF. CDR3 nucleotides: TGTGCCAGCAGTTTATCGTCCCCCCACACAGATACGCAGTATTTT.

DNA of the CDR3: TGTGCCAGCAGCCCGACTCAGGGAAACAATCAGCCCCAGCATTTT. Residues: CASSPTQGNNQPQHF. This chain joins TRBV3-1 (or the pseudogene TRBV3-2) and TRBJ1-5, with D perhaps TRBD1 (5 bases). The V end was cut by 4 bases, the J end by 3 bases, with 13 bases between. The CDR3 extends over 15 amino acids. Germline CDR1 and CDR2: LGHDT and YNNKEL (reference sequence).

This chain joins TRBV5-4 and TRBJ2-3; D perhaps matches TRBD2 (5 bases). CDR1 and CDR2 from the germline V gene are SGHNT and YYREEE (reference sequence). V lost 6 bases to trimming and J lost 0 bases, with 20 bases between them. The CDR3 extends over 17 amino acids. As DNA, the CDR3 is TGTGCCAGCATTCCGGAGCCGGGGAAACCTAGCACAGATACGCAGTATTTT. It translates to CASIPEPGKPSTDTQYF.

CDR3 in DNA: TGTGCCAGCAGTCCGCGGACAGGGGGGTACGAGCAGTACTTC. It specifies CASSPRTGGYEQYF. V is TRBV6-6 and J is TRBJ2-7, with 10 bases aligning to TRBD1. The trim removed 5 bases at V and 4 bases at J, leaving 5 bases unmatched. There are 14 residues in the CDR3. Germline lookup yields CDR1 MNHNY and CDR2 SVGAGI (reference sequence).

The count of this clone is one. The same CDR3 arises from other DNA sequences in this sample as well. This chain uses TRBV27 with TRBJ1-1; 8 positions agree with TRBD1. CDR1 is MNHEY, CDR2 SMNVEV, per germline (reference sequence). V shed 3 bases and J 4 bases; nucleotides not matched to a gene: 4. There are 14 residues in the CDR3. The CDR3 DNA is TGTGCCAGCAGTTTCGACAGGGGCCGCACTGAAGCTTTCTTT. It translates to CASSFDRGRTEAFF.

The chain joins TRBV30 to TRBJ1-4, with TRBD1 as a possible D gene (6 bases). The germline CDR1 and CDR2 sequences are GTSNPN and SVGIG (reference sequence). V was trimmed by 2 bases and J by 8 bases, leaving 12 bases between them. This CDR3 is built from 13 residues. The DNA for the CDR3 is TGTGCCTGGAGTCCGGGGACACGAGAAAAACTGTTTTTT. It is translated as CAWSPGTREKLFF.

This clone appeared once. The V call is TRBV20-1, the J call TRBJ2-3; D unclear. The CDR3 is 11 amino acids. Germline CDR1 and CDR2: DFQATT and SNEGSKA (reference sequence). As DNA, the CDR3 is TGCAGCCCTCCTACCACAGATACGCAGTATTTT. The encoded protein is CSPPTTDTQYF.

The rearrangement links TRBV9 to TRBJ1-2; weak D call: TRBD1 (6 bases). The CDR3 loop spans 15 amino acids. The germline V gene has CDR1 SGDLS and CDR2 YYNGEE. Trimming pared 4 bases from V and 6 bases from J, leaving 19 bases between. CDR3 nucleotide sequence: TGTGCCAGCAGCCAACGAAGGGGGTTAGGGCATGGCTACACCTTC. Translating it yields CASSQRRGLGHGYTF.

This chain joins TRBV4-3 and TRBJ2-7; 7 nucleotides agree with TRBD1. CDR1 and CDR2 from the germline V gene are LGHNA and YSLEER. Trimming took 0 bases from V and 2 from J; bases not matched to a gene: 4. The CDR3 length is 15 residues. The CDR3 sequence: CASSQEHQGAYEQYF. The DNA of the CDR3 is TGCGCCAGCAGCCAAGAGCATCAGGGGGCCTACGAGCAGTACTTC.

The V call is TRBV3-1 (or the pseudogene TRBV3-2), the J call TRBJ1-5, with 8 bases that match TRBD1. Trimming cost V 4 bases and J 6 bases; bases outside gene matches: 2. The CDR3 is 13 residues long. Germline CDR1 reads LGHDT; CDR2 reads YNNKEL (reference sequence). DNA of the CDR3: TGTGCCAGCAGCCGCCAGGGGGCTCAGCCCCAGCATTTT. As protein: CASSRQGAQPQHF.

The chain recombines TRBV10-3 with TRBJ1-2, with TRBD1 matching over 10 bases. The germline V gene encodes CDR1 ENHRY and CDR2 SYGVKD. This CDR3 has 13 residues. V was pared by 6 bases and J by 6 bases, with 4 bases of the junction left unmatched. The CDR3 sequence: CAIRPGTGDGYTF. CDR3 nucleotide sequence: TGTGCCATCAGACCCGGGACAGGGGATGGCTACACCTTC.

This clone was seen a handful of times. The rearrangement joins TRBV27 to TRBJ2-3, with TRBD2 matching 13 bases. There are 16 residues in the CDR3. With 6 bases clipped from V and 6 bases from J, the junction kept 9 bases outside the gene matches. The germline V gene has CDR1 MNHEY and CDR2 SMNVEV (reference sequence). CDR3 in DNA: TGTGCCAGCAGGGCACGGGGACTAGCGGGAACGGATACGCAGTATTTT. Protein: CASRARGLAGTDTQYF.

The chain uses TRBV5-4 and TRBJ2-2; tentative D call: TRBD1 (7 bases). The CDR3 sequence is 14 residues long. V was cut by 3 bases and J by 8 bases, with 14 bases left in between. Germline CDR1 and CDR2: SGHNT and YYREEE (reference sequence). The CDR3 loop reads CASSSGRGEGELFF. CDR3 sequence (DNA): TGTGCCAGCAGCTCTGGCAGGGGGGAGGGGGAGCTGTTTTTT.

This chain links TRBV6-5 with TRBJ2-7; 8 bases fit TRBD2. CDR1 is MNHEY, CDR2 SVGAGI, per germline. The CDR3 sequence is 12 residues long. Germline trimming cut 9 bases from V and 1 base from J; bases unmatched to any gene: 2. CDR3 bases: TGTGCCAGTATAGCGGGGTCCTACGAGCAGTACTTC. Residues: CASIAGSYEQYF.

The chain combines TRBV5-4 with TRBJ1-3; D gene ambiguous. Germline-derived CDR1 and CDR2 are SGHNT and YYREEE (reference sequence). The CDR3 consists of 15 residues. V was trimmed by 1 base and J by 3 bases, leaving 11 bases between them. The CDR3 coding sequence is TGTGCCAGCAGCTTGACGCGGGGAGGTGGAAACACCATATATTTT. This translates into CASSLTRGGGNTIYF. Variable domain in full (rest from reference TRBV5-4 and TRBJ1-3): ETGVTQSPTHLIKTRGQQVTLRCSSQSGHNTVSWYQQALGQGPQFIFQYYREEENGRGNFPPRFSGLQFPNYSSELNVNALELDDSALYLCASSLTRGGGNTIYFGEGSWLTVV.

The chain carries TRBV29-1 and TRBJ2-5; possible D gene TRBD1, 5 bases. Germline CDR1 SQVTM, CDR2 ANQGSEA. V lost 3 bases and J lost 4, with 6 bases in between. This CDR3 spans 11 amino acids. DNA for the CDR3: TGCAGCGTTGATCAGGGAGAGACCCAGTACTTC. Translating gives CSVDQGETQYF.

The chain links TRBV2 to TRBJ2-1, with D tentatively TRBD2 (6 bases). Trimming removed 11 bases from V and 3 bases from J, with 20 bases in between. Germline CDR1 SNHLY, CDR2 FYNNEI. There are 15 residues in the CDR3. The CDR3 region is CASCRLAGNYNEQFF. CDR3 nucleotide sequence: TGTGCCTCCTGCCGGTTGGCGGGAAACTACAATGAGCAGTTCTTC.

V is TRBV7-9 and J is TRBJ1-4; 7 bases align to TRBD1. V lost 1 base and J lost 8; bases outside the gene matches: 7. This CDR3 has 15 amino acids. Germline V gene sequence: CDR1 SEHNR, CDR2 FQNEAQ (reference sequence). The CDR3 DNA reads TGTGCCAGCAGCTTAGAGACAGGGTTTAACGAAAAACTGTTTTTT. It translates to CASSLETGFNEKLFF.

The CDR3 bases are TGTGCCAGCAGCTTAGAGACAGCGGGCAACACTGAAGCTTTCTTT. This translates into CASSLETAGNTEAFF. This chain uses TRBV7-9 with TRBJ1-1; a possible D gene is TRBD1 (5 bases). The CDR3 has 15 residues. Trimming removed 1 base at V and 2 bases at J, with 11 bases between. Germline CDR1 reads SEHNR; CDR2 reads FQNEAQ (reference sequence).

The chain links TRBV10-3 to TRBJ2-7; 11 positions match TRBD2. The CDR3 extends over 15 amino acids. The V and J ends lost 4 bases and 3 bases, in that order; junction bases with no gene match: 5. Per the germline V gene, CDR1 is ENHRY and CDR2 is SYGVKD. CDR3 protein: CAISGGTSGLYEQYF. For the CDR3, the DNA is TGTGCCATCAGTGGCGGGACTAGCGGCCTCTACGAGCAGTACTTC.

The V and J genes are TRBV6-5 and TRBJ2-1; D perhaps matches TRBD2 (7 bases). Germline V gene sequence: CDR1 MNHEY, CDR2 SVGAGI. The length of the CDR3 is 13 residues. The V end was cut by 0 bases, the J end by 10 bases, with 10 bases between. This CDR3 is CASSYSAGAEQFF. The CDR3 bases are TGTGCCAGCAGTTACTCGGCGGGGGCGGAGCAGTTCTTC.

The chain employs TRBV2 and TRBJ2-3, with 7 bases fitting TRBD1. The germline V gene has CDR1 SNHLY and CDR2 FYNNEI. V lost 7 bases and J lost 0; bases outside the gene matches: 7. CDR3 length: 15 amino acids. The DNA for the CDR3 is TGTGCCAGCAAGGAAAGGGGGCAGAGCACAGATACGCAGTATTTT. As protein: CASKERGQSTDTQYF.

The J gene is TRBJ1-4, the V gene TRBV5-4; D is perhaps TRBD1 (5 bases). The V end lost 4 bases, the J end lost 3 bases, and 19 bases lay between the germline ends. The germline CDR1 and CDR2 sequences are SGHNT and YYREEE (reference sequence). The length of the CDR3 is 17 residues. In DNA, the CDR3 is TGTGCCAGCAGCAGGAAAAGCGGGGGTTCGGCTAATGAAAAACTGTTTTTT. Amino acids: CASSRKSGGSANEKLFF.

V is TRBV11-2 and J is TRBJ1-1, with 9 bases identical to TRBD1. Trimming at V came to 5 bases and at J to 6 bases, leaving 7 bases not matched to a gene. The germline V gene has CDR1 SGHAT and CDR2 FQNNGV. The CDR3 totals 14 residues. CDR3: CASSGRGQGSEAFF. The CDR3, as DNA: TGTGCCAGCAGCGGTAGGGGACAGGGCTCTGAAGCTTTCTTT. Complete variable domain (other parts from reference TRBV11-2 and TRBJ1-1): EAGVAQSPRYKIIEKRQSVAFWCNPISGHATLYWYQQILGQGPKLLIQFQNNGVVDDSQLPKDRFSAERLKGVDSTLKIQPAKLEDSAVYLCASSGRGQGSEAFFGQGTRLTVV.